This T cell receptor beta chain is from a study of blood T cell repertoires in COVID-19. About the study: COVID-19 samples, acute and convalescent, were from the United States, Italy and Spain. T cells, B-cell-depleted T cells, or PBMCs supplied cDNA or gDNA.

Germline loops: CDR1 SGHNT, CDR2 YENEEA. V was cut by 3 bases and J by 6 bases, with 16 bases left in between. CDR3 length equals 15 residues. Original analysis: Estimation of nucleated cell counts relied on the amplification of reference gene primers. Sequenced by immunoSEQ multiplex PCR; TCRdb stores in-frame clones only, minus some. The D gene and trimming were derived from the DNA, and the V and J assignments and clone size from that table. The sample holds 400,000 to 550,000 clones, approximately 90% seen once. This sequence originates from a woman aged 25-40 years with acute or convalescent COVID-19. Sample: peripheral blood. The genes are TRBV11-3 and TRBJ2-3; tentatively, D is TRBD2 (6 bases). In DNA form, the CDR3 reads TGTGCCAGCAGCTTTTTCGGGACTGGGGGGGATACGCAGTATTTT. It translates to CASSFFGTGGDTQYF.